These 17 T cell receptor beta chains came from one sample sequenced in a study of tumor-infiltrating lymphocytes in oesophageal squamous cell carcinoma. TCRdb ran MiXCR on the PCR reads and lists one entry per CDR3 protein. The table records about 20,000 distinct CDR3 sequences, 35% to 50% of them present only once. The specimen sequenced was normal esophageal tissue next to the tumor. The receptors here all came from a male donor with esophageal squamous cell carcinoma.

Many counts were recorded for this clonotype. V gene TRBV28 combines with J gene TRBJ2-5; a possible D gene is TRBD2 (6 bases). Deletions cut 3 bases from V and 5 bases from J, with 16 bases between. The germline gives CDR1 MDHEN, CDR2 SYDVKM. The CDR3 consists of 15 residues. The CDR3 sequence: CASSFETGVRETQYF. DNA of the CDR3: TGTGCCAGCAGTTTTGAGACGGGGGTTCGTGAGACCCAGTACTTC.

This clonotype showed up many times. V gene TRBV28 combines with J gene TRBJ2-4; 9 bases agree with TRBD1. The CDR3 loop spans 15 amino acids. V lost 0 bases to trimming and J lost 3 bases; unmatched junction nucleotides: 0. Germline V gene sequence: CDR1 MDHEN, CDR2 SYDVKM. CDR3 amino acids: CASSLWTGGKNIQYF. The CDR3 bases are TGTGCCAGCAGTTTATGGACAGGGGGCAAAAACATTCAGTACTTC.

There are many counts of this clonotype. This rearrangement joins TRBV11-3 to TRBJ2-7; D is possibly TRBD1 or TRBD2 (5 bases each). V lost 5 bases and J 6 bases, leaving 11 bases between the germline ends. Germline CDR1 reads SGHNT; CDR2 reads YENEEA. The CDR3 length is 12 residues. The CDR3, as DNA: TGTGCCAGCAGCCCAGGGACGAGCGAGCAGTACTTC. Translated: CASSPGTSEQYF.

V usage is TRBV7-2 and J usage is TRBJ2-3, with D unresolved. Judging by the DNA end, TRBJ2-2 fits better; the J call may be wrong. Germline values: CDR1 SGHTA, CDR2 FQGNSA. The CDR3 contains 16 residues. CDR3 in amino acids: CASSLAGPPVTGELFF. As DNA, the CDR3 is TGTGCCAGCAGCTTAGCCGGGCCCCCAGTCACCGGGGAGCTGTTTTTT.

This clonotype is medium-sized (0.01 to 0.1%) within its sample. The chain's CDR3 is CASKASWGSYNEQFF. The CDR3 DNA sequence: TGTGCCAGCAAAGCGTCTTGGGGCTCCTACAATGAGCAGTTCTTC. The gene calls are TRBV6-1 and TRBJ2-1, with unresolved D. Germline CDR1 is MNHNS and CDR2 is SASEGT. The CDR3 extends over 15 amino acids. V was cut by 7 bases and J by 0 bases, with 13 bases left in between.

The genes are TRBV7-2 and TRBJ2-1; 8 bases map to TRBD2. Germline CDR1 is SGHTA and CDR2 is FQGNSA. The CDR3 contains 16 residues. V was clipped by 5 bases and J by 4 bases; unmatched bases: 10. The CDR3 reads CASSPITSGSYNEQFF. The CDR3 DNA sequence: TGTGCCAGCAGCCCCATCACTAGCGGTAGTTACAATGAGCAGTTCTTC.

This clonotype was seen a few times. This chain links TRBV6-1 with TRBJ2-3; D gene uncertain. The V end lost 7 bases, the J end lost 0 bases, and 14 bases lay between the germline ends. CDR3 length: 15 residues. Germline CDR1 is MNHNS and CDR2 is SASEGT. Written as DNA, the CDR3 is TGTGCCAGCATGTCGACGATATCTAGCACAGATACGCAGTATTTT. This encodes CASMSTISSTDTQYF.

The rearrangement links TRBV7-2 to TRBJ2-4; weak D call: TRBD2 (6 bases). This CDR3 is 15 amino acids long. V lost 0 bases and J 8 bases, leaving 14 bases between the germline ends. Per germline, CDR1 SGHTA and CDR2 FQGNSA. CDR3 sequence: CASSLAGTGGDIQYF. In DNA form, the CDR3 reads TGTGCCAGCAGCTTAGCGGGGACTGGGGGTGACATTCAGTACTTC.

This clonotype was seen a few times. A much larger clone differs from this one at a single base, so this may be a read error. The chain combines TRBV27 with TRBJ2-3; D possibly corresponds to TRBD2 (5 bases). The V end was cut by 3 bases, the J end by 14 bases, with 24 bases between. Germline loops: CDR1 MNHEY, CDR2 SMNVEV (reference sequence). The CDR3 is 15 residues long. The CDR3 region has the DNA TGTGCCAGCAGTTTTGGGAGACTGGGCACCGGGGAGCTGTATTTT. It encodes CASSFGRLGTGELYF.

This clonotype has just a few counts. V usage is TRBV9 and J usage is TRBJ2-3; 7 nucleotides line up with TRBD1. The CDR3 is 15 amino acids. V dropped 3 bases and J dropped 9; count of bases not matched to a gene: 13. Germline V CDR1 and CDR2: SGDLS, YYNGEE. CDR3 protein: CASSASVITGVTQYF. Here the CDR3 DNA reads TGTGCCAGCAGCGCCTCCGTGATTACAGGGGTCACGCAGTATTTT.

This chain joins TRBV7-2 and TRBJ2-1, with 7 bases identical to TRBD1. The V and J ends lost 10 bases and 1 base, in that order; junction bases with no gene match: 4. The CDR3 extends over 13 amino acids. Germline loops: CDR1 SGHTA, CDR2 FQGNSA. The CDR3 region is CATEQGSYNEQFF. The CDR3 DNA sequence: TGTGCCACCGAACAGGGGTCCTACAATGAGCAGTTCTTC.

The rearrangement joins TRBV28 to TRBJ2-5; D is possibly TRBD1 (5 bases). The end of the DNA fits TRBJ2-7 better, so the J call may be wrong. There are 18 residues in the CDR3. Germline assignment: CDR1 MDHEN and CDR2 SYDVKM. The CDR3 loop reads CASSLGAFTYNLTYEQYF. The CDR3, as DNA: TGTGCCAGCAGTTTAGGGGCCTTCACATATAATCTCACCTACGAGCAGTACTTC.

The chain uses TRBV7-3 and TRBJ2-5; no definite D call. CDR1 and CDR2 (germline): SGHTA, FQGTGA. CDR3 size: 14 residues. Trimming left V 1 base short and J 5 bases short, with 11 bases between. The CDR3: CASSLSGFGETQYF. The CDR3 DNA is TGTGCCAGCAGCTTAAGTGGTTTCGGGGAGACCCAGTACTTC.

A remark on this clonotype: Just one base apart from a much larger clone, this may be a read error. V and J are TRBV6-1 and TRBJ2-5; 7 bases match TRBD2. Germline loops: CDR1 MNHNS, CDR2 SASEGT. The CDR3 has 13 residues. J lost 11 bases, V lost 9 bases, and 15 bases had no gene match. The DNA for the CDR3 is TGTGCCAGTGTGACTAGCACCCACAATGAGCAGTACTTC. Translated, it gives CASVTSTHNEQYF.

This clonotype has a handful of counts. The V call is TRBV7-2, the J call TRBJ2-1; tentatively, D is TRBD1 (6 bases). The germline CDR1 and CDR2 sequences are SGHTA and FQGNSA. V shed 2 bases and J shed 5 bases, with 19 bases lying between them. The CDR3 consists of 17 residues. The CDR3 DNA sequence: TGTGCCAGCAGCTTATTTGGGAACAGGGTTGGAGACAATGAGCAGTTCTTC. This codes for CASSLFGNRVGDNEQFF.

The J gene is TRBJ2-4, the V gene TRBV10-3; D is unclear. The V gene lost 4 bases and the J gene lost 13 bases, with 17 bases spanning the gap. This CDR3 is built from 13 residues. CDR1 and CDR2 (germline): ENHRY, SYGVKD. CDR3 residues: CAISVYGTDTQYF. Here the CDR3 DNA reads TGTGCCATCAGTGTCTACGGCACAGATACGCAGTACTTC.

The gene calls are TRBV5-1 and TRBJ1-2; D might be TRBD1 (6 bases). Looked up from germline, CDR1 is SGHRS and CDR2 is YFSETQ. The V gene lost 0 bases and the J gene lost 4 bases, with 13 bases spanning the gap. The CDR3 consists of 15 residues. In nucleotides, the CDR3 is TGCGCCAGCAGCTTGGTTGGAGGGGGAATCTATGGCTACACCTTC. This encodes CASSLVGGGIYGYTF.